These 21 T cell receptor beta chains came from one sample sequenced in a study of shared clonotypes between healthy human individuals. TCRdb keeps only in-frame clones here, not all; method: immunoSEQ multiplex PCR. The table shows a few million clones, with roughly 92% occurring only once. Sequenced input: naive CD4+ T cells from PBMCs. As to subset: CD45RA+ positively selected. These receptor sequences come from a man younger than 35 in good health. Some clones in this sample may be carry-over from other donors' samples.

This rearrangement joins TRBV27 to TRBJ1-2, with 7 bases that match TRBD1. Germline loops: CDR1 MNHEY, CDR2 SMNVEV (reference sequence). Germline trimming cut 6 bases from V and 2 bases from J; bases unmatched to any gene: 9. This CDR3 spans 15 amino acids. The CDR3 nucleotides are TGTGCCAGCAGGCTTGGGACAGTGTGGAACTATGGCTACACCTTC. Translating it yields CASRLGTVWNYGYTF.

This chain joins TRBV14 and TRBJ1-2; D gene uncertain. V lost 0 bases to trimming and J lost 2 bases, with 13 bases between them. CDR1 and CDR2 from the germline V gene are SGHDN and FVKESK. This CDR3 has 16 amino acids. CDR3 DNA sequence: TGTGCCAGCAGCCAAGAGGGCCTAAAGTGGAACTATGGCTACACCTTC. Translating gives CASSQEGLKWNYGYTF.

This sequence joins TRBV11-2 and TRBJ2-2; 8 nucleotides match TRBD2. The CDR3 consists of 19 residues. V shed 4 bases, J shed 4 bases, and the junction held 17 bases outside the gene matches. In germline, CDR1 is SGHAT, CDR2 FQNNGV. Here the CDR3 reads CASSYHRSGSGGSTGELFF. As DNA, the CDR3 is TGTGCCAGCAGCTATCACAGGAGCGGGAGTGGGGGGAGCACCGGGGAGCTGTTTTTT.

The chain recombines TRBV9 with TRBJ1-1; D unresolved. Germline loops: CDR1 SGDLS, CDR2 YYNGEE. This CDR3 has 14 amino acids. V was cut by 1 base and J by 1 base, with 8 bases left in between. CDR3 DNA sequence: TGTGCCAGCAGCGTACAGCCGCAGAACACTGAAGCTTTCTTT. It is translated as CASSVQPQNTEAFF.

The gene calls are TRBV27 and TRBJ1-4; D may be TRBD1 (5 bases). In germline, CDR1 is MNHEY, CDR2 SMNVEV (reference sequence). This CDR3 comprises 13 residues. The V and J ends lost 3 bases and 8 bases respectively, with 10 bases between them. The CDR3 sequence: CASSFQRGEKLFF. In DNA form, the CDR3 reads TGTGCCAGCAGTTTCCAACGGGGCGAAAAACTGTTTTTT.

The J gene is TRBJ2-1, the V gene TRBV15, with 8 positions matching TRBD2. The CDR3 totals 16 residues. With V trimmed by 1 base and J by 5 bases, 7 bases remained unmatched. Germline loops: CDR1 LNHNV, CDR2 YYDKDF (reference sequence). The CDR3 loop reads CATSRGREVPHNEQFF. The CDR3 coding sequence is TGTGCCACCAGCAGAGGGCGGGAGGTCCCCCACAATGAGCAGTTCTTC.

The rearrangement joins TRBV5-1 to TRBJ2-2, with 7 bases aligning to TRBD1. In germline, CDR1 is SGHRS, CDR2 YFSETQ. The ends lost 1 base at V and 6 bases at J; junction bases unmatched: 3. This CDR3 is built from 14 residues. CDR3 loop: CASSLTGVAGELFF. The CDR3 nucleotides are TGCGCCAGCAGCTTGACAGGGGTGGCCGGGGAGCTGTTTTTT.

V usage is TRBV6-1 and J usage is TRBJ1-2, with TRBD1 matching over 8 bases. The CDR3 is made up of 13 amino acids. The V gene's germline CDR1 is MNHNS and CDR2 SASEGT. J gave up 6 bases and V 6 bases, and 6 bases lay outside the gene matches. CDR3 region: CASRLPGQDGYTF. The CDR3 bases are TGTGCCAGCAGATTACCGGGACAGGATGGCTACACCTTC.

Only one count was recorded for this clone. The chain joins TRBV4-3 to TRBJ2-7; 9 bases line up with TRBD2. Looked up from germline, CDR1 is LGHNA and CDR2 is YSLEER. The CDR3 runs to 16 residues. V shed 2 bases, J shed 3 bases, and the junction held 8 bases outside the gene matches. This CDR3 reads CASSQLAGKGGYEQYF. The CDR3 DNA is TGCGCCAGCAGCCAACTAGCGGGAAAGGGGGGCTACGAGCAGTACTTC.

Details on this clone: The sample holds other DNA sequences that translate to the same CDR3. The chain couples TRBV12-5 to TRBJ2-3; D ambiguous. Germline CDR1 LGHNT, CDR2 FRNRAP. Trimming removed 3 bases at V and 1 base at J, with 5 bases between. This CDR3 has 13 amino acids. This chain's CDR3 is CASGLSGTDTQYF. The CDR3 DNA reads TGTGCTAGTGGTTTAAGTGGCACAGATACGCAGTATTTT.

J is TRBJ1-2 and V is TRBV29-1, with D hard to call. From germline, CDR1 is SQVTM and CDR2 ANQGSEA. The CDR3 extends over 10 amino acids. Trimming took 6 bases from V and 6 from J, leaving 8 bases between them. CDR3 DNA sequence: TGCAGCGTCGGATGGGATGGCTACACCTTC. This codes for CSVGWDGYTF.

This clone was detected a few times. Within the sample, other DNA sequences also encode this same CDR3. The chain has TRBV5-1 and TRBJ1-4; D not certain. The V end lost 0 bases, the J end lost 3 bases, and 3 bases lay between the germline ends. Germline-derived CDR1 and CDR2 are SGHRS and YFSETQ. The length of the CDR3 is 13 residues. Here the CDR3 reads CASSLDPNEKLFF. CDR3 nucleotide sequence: TGCGCCAGCAGCTTGGACCCTAATGAAAAACTGTTTTTT.

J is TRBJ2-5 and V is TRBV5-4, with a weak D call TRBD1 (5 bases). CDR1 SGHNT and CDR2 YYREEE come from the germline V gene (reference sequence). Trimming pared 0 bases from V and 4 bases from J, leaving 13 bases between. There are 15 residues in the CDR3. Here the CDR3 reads CASSLAMGLGETQYF. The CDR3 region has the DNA TGTGCCAGCAGCTTGGCTATGGGGCTCGGAGAGACCCAGTACTTC. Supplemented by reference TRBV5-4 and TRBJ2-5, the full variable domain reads ETGVTQSPTHLIKTRGQQVTLRCSSQSGHNTVSWYQQALGQGPQFIFQYYREEENGRGNFPPRFSGLQFPNYSSELNVNALELDDSALYLCASSLAMGLGETQYFGPGTRLLVL.

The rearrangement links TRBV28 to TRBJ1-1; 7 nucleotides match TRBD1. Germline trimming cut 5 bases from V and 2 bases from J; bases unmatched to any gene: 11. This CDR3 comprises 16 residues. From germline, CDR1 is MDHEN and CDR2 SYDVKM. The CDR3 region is CASSQHRGRGNTEAFF. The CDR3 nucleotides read TGTGCCAGCAGTCAACACAGGGGCCGAGGAAACACTGAAGCTTTCTTT. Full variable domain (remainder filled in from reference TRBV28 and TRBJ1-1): DVKVTQSSRYLVKRTGEKVFLECVQDMDHENMFWYRQDPGLGLRLIYFSYDVKMKEKGDIPEGYSVSREKKERFSLILESASTNQTSMYLCASSQHRGRGNTEAFFGQGTRLTVV.

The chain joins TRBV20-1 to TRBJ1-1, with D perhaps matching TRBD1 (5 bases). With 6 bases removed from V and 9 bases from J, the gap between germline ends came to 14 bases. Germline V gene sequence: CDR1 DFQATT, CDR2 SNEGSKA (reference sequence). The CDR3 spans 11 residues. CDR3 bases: TGCAGTGCCATCGAGCGGGGGAAAGCTTTCTTT. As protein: CSAIERGKAFF.

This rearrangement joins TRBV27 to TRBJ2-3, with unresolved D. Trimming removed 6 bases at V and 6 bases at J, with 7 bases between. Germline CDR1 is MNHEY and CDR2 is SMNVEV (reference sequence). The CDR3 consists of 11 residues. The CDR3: CASRSRDTQYF. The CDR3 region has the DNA TGTGCCAGCAGATCCCGCGATACGCAGTATTTT.

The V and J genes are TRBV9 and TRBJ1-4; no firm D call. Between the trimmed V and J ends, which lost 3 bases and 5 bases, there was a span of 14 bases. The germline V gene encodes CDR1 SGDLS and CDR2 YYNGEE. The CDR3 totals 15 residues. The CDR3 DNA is TGTGCCAGCAGCGGACTCGGACGGGAGAATGAAAAACTGTTTTTT. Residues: CASSGLGRENEKLFF.

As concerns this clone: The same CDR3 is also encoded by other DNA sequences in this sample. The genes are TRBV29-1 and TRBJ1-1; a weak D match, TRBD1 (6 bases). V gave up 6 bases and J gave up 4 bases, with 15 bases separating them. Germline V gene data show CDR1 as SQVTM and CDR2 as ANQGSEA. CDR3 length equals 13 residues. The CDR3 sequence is CSVDRPLSTEAFF. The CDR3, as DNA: TGCAGCGTAGACAGGCCTTTGAGCACTGAAGCTTTCTTT.

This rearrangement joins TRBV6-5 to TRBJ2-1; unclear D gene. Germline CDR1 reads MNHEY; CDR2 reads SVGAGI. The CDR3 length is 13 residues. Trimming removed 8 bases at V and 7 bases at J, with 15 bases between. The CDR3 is CASRPILRNEQFF. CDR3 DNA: TGTGCCAGCCGACCCATTCTTAGGAATGAGCAGTTCTTC.

CDR3 residues: CASSLRTGGMTQYF. The CDR3 DNA follows: TGTGCCAGCAGTTTGAGGACTGGTGGAATGACCCAGTACTTC. The V gene is TRBV27, the J gene TRBJ2-5; a weak D match, TRBD2 (5 bases). The CDR3 consists of 14 residues. Germline values: CDR1 MNHEY, CDR2 SMNVEV (reference sequence). V shed 3 bases and J shed 7 bases, with 15 bases lying between them.

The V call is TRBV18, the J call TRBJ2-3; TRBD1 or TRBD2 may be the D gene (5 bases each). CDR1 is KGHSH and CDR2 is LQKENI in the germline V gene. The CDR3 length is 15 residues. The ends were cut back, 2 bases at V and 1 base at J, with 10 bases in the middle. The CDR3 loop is CASSPGTVGTDTQYF. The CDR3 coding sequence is TGTGCCAGCTCACCAGGGACGGTCGGCACAGATACGCAGTATTTT.